This T cell receptor beta chain was sequenced for a study of shared clonotypes between healthy human individuals. Unmatched junction bases numbered 6, after V lost 2 bases and J lost 1 base. Germline values: CDR1 SGHTA, CDR2 FQGTGA. The CDR3 spans 16 residues. The run depth of the assay was deep. Replicate PCRs run on sorted subsets employed 200 ng DNA, approximately 30,000 T cell genomes. Repertoires were generated with immunoSEQ multiplex PCR, while TCRdb's copy carries only in-frame clones and drops some. The data contain 2,500,000 or so clones, 80% to 95% of them singletons. The sequenced material came from naive CD4+ T cells from PBMCs. Noted subset: CD45RA+ positively selected. The rearrangement uses TRBV7-3 and TRBJ1-1; 8 bases agree with TRBD1. This TCR derives from a man aged 18 to 29 in good health. Some clones in this sample may be carry-over from other donors' samples. CDR3 sequence reads: CASSLVQGASNTEAFF. CDR3 sequence (DNA): TGTGCCAGCAGCTTAGTTCAGGGGGCGTCGAACACTGAAGCTTTCTTT.